This TCR beta chain appears in the sequencing data of a study of T cells expressing NK-cell markers. The wider study: From sorted CD3+CD56+NKG2C+, CD3+CD56+NKG2C- and CD3+CD56-NKG2C+ T cells came the TCR beta repertoires.

TCRdb re-called the 5' RACE reads and gives one entry per CDR3 protein, without DNA. The sample yields some 450,000 distinct CDR3 sequences, of which the top ten take up 7.3%. Regarding the study as a whole: For five or six donors, the dominant NKG2C+ clonotypes made up roughly 1.0-8% of their CD8+ T cells.

Regarding this clonotype: As yet, its antigen is unknown.

The CDR3 is 13 residues long. CDR1 KGHDR and CDR2 SFDVKD come from the germline V gene. Input material: blood T cells: a sorted CD56 or NKG2C T cell subset, CD4+ or CD8+ T cells, or bulk PBMC T cells (not recorded which). The chain recombines TRBV24-1 with TRBJ2-1; TCRdb's D call of TRBD2 is untestable without DNA. This clonotype originated in a woman aged 18 to 75 in good health. This CDR3 is CATSDTRGGQQFF.